This TCR beta chain was documented in a study of shared clonotypes between healthy human individuals. Profiled with immunoSEQ multiplex PCR; TCRdb holds only in-frame clones, not every one. Of 450,000 to 500,000 clones in the sample, more than 65% were seen once. V lost 3 bases to trimming and J lost 6 bases, with 11 bases between them. CDR1 and CDR2 (germline): MDHEN, SYDVKM. The CDR3 contains 13 residues. The receptor's source is a woman aged 40 to 55 in good health. Some clones in this sample may be carry-over from other donors' samples. The sample was PBMCs. This chain uses TRBV28 with TRBJ1-2; D remains ambiguous. The CDR3 protein is CASSFGLINGYTF. The CDR3 DNA is TGTGCCAGCAGTTTCGGTCTCATAAATGGCTACACCTTC.